This T cell receptor beta chain derives from a study of identical twins. This clonotype was detected many times. Its target is not known. This CDR3 is built from 17 residues. V dropped 1 base and J dropped 3; count of bases not matched to a gene: 12. It was template switching that added a universal primer site, and there were unique molecular identifiers on the cDNA. TCRdb fed the 5' RACE reads into MiXCR, producing one record per CDR3 protein. The sample lists approximately 220,000 distinct CDR3 sequences, 7.5% seen once, with less than 2% in the top ten. Study observations and caveats: Beta out-of-frame sequences displayed a weaker excess of sharing between twins.

These data are also associated with another study on yellow fever vaccine responses in identical twins. That paper notes: After vaccination, twins' T cell response reportedly seemed partly convergent, partly personalized.

The chain employs TRBV12-3 or TRBV12-4 and TRBJ2-7; 7 bases line up with TRBD1. This TCR was recovered from a woman under 30 in good health. The specimen was memory (CD45RO+) T cells sorted from blood. The CDR3 reads CASSLVRTQGLFYEQYF. In nucleotides, the CDR3 is TGTGCCAGCAGTTTAGTCCGAACACAGGGGTTGTTCTACGAGCAGTACTTC.